The present entry profiles one TCR beta chain with its context. Its antigen is as yet unknown. TCR beta CDR3 regions were amplified from RNA transcripts. HTBI primers were employed in first-round RT-PCR, then a second-round multiplex PCR followed. TCRdb independently ran MiXCR on the multiplex PCR reads; one entry per CDR3 protein. The repertoire holds 500,000 to 700,000 distinct CDR3 sequences, less than 45% seen once, with about 4.1% in the top ten. The data were taken from a study of Graves' ophthalmopathy and Graves' hyperthyroidism. Study-level points and caveats: Also, most clonotypes expanded in the thyroid above 0.001 frequency appeared in blood. Discrimination between ophthalmopathy and stable hyperthyroidism by a 13-signature model showed about 85% sensitivity and roughly 81% specificity.

Input material: peripheral blood or thyroid tissue (not recorded which). This clonotype was obtained from an adult man with Graves' hyperthyroidism.

The CDR3 bases are TGCAGTGCTAGAGACTACAGCATGAACACTGAAGCTTTCTTT. Residues: CSARDYSMNTEAFF. The chain employs TRBV20-1 and TRBJ1-1; no reliable D call. The CDR3 covers 14 residues. The V and J ends lost 0 bases and 0 bases respectively, with 8 bases between them. Germline lookup yields CDR1 DFQATT and CDR2 SNEGSKA (reference sequence).